These T cell receptor beta chains were read from a single sample in a study of T cell responses to AZD1222 COVID-19 vaccine. Produced via immunoSEQ multiplex PCR; TCRdb's table is partial and in-frame only. Among 150,000 or so clones, around 94% were seen once, and the ten largest hold 5.1%. Sequencing used peripheral blood, obtained 28 days after the second AZD1222 dose. Receptor source: an adult who received the AZD1222 COVID-19 vaccine. Both conserved end residues are part of each CDR3. The order of the fields is V gene, D gene, J gene, clone size, CDR3 protein, CDR3 DNA. A D gene is named only where the DNA matches it firmly. Only some rows state a clone size, as once, few, many or a class for expanded clones.

TRBV7-8	TRBD2	TRBJ2-5	.	CASTRAGLRETQYF	TGTGCCAGCACCAGAGCGGGATTACGAGAGACCCAGTACTTC
TRBV18	.	TRBJ2-2	.	CASSPSQHSTGELFF	TGTGCCAGCTCACCAAGCCAGCATTCCACCGGGGAGCTGTTTTTT
TRBV24-1	TRBD2	TRBJ2-1	.	CATSDAGLARSGSEYGSYNEQFF	TGTGCCACCAGTGATGCGGGACTAGCGAGGTCGGGGTCCGAGTATGGCTCCTACAATGAGCAGTTCTTC
TRBV6-2/TRBV6-3	TRBD2	TRBJ2-5	.	CASSGRARETQYF	TGTGCCAGCAGCGGGAGGGCCAGGGAGACCCAGTACTTC
TRBV19	TRBD1	TRBJ2-7	.	CASSARTGAYEQYF	TGTGCCAGTAGTGCTCGGACAGGGGCCTACGAGCAGTACTTC
TRBV28	TRBD2	TRBJ2-3	.	CASSTTSGRAPDTQYF	TGTGCCAGCAGTACAACTAGCGGGAGGGCCCCAGATACGCAGTATTTT
TRBV3-1/TRBV3-2	.	TRBJ2-2	.	CASSQSNTGELFF	TGTGCCAGCAGCCAGTCGAACACCGGGGAGCTGTTTTTT
TRBV19	TRBD2	TRBJ2-5	once	CASSGGLAGPETQYF	TGTGCCAGTAGTGGGGGACTAGCGGGTCCAGAGACCCAGTACTTC
TRBV29-1	TRBD1	TRBJ2-7	.	CSVRQGSEQYF	TGCAGCGTTCGACAGGGCTCCGAGCAGTACTTC
TRBV21-1	.	TRBJ2-1	once	CASSKASETSGNLRYNEQFF	TGTGCCAGCAGCAAAGCGTCTGAGACTAGCGGGAACCTAAGGTACAATGAGCAGTTCTTC
TRBV12-3/TRBV12-4	.	TRBJ2-7	.	CASSLTGSYEQYF	TGTGCCAGCAGTTTAACGGGCTCCTACGAGCAGTACTTC
TRBV4-2	.	TRBJ1-1	.	CASSQEQGVTEAFF	TGTGCCAGCAGCCAAGAACAGGGCGTCACTGAAGCTTTCTTT
TRBV6-5	TRBD1	TRBJ1-2	.	CATSAYGTGNYGYTF	TGTGCCACCAGCGCCTACGGGACAGGGAACTATGGCTACACCTTC
TRBV6-1	TRBD2	TRBJ2-3	once	CASSEYGGRAGDTQYF	TGTGCCAGCAGTGAATACGGCGGGAGGGCCGGAGATACGCAGTATTTT
TRBV30	.	TRBJ1-5	.	CAWSDKTGYQPQHF	TGTGCCTGGAGTGACAAAACAGGGTATCAGCCCCAGCATTTT
TRBV30	.	TRBJ2-1	.	CAWVFKGLSGNEQFF	TGTGCCTGGGTTTTCAAGGGATTGAGTGGTAATGAGCAGTTCTTC
TRBV10-1	TRBD2	TRBJ2-7	once	CASSYGLAGEQEQYF	TGCGCCAGCAGTTACGGACTAGCGGGAGAGCAAGAGCAGTACTTC
TRBV4-1	TRBD1	TRBJ2-7	.	CASSQGQGSYEQYF	TGCGCCAGCAGCCAGGGACAGGGTTCGTACGAGCAGTACTTC
TRBV5-4	.	TRBJ1-6	.	CASSQGGIRPLHF	TGTGCCAGCAGCCAGGGCGGAATTCGACCCCTCCACTTT
TRBV2	.	TRBJ1-6	.	CASSEGTNYNSPLHF	TGTGCCAGCAGTGAGGGGACAAACTATAATTCACCCCTCCACTTT
TRBV2	.	TRBJ2-1	.	CASSEARGASFF	TGTGCCAGCAGTGAAGCGCGGGGAGCGAGCTTCTTC
TRBV7-8	.	TRBJ1-4	.	CASSPLLSNEKLFF	TGTGCCAGCAGCCCCCTATTATCTAATGAAAAACTGTTTTTT
TRBV24-1	.	TRBJ2-2	.	CATSAGNTGELFF	TGTGCCACCAGTGCCGGGAACACCGGGGAGCTGTTTTTT
TRBV4-3	TRBD1	TRBJ1-1	.	CASSKGQGFTEAFF	TGCGCCAGCAGCAAGGGACAGGGGTTCACTGAAGCTTTCTTT
TRBV5-8	TRBD1	TRBJ2-3	once	CASSLTHRGSGDTQYF	TGTGCCAGCAGCTTGACCCACAGGGGTTCAGGGGATACGCAGTATTTT
TRBV4-1	.	TRBJ1-5	.	CASSQGGQDNQPQHF	TGCGCCAGCAGCCAAGGCGGGCAGGACAATCAGCCCCAGCATTTT
TRBV19	TRBD1	TRBJ1-5	once	CASSIGQGALPQHF	TGTGCCAGTAGTATAGGGCAGGGGGCCCTCCCCCAGCATTTT
TRBV30	.	TRBJ1-3	.	CAWRTGAGNTIYF	TGTGCCTGGAGAACGGGGGCTGGAAACACCATATATTTT
TRBV19	TRBD1	TRBJ1-1	.	CASSLGTGLNTEAFF	TGTGCCAGTAGCCTCGGGACAGGGCTGAACACTGAAGCTTTCTTT
TRBV3-1/TRBV3-2	.	TRBJ1-2	.	CASSQDRPERTVYGYTF	TGTGCCAGCAGCCAAGATCGTCCGGAGCGGACCGTCTATGGCTACACCTTC
TRBV7-7	.	TRBJ2-1	few	CASSLAWGSTRYNEQFF	TGTGCCAGCAGCCTTGCTTGGGGGTCCACCAGATACAATGAGCAGTTCTTC
TRBV7-8	.	TRBJ1-4	once	CASSSGSHLKLFF	TGTGCCAGCAGTTCCGGGTCTCATCTAAAACTGTTTTTT
TRBV7-8	.	TRBJ2-7	once	CASSLRGYEQYF	TGTGCCAGCAGCCTCAGGGGTTACGAGCAGTACTTC
TRBV7-9	.	TRBJ2-1	.	CASSLALTRLDNEQFF	TGTGCCAGCAGCTTAGCGCTGACTAGACTGGACAATGAGCAGTTCTTC
TRBV28	.	TRBJ1-5	.	CASTSSRANNQPQHF	TGTGCCAGCACTTCTAGCCGCGCGAACAATCAGCCCCAGCATTTT
TRBV10-3	.	TRBJ1-4	.	CAISLQGYEKLFF	TGTGCCATCAGCCTCCAAGGGTATGAAAAACTGTTTTTT
TRBV29-1	TRBD1	TRBJ2-7	.	CSGGQGMGEQYF	TGCAGCGGGGGACAGGGGATGGGAGAGCAGTACTTC